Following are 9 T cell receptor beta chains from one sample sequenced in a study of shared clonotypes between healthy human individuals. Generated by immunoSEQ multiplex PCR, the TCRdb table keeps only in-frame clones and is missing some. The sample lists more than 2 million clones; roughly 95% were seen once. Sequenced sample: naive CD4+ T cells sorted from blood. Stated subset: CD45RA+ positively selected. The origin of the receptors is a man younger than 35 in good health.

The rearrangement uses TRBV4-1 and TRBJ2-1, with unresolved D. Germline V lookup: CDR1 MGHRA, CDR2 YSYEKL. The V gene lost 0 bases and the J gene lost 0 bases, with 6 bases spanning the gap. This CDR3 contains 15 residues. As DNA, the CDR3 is TGCGCCAGCAGCCAAGATCCTGCCTCCTACAATGAGCAGTTCTTC. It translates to CASSQDPASYNEQFF.

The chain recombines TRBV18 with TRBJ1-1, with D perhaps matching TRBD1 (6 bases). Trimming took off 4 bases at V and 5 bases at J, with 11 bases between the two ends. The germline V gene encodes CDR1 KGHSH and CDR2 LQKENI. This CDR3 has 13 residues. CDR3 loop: CASSRGRDTEAFF. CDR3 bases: TGTGCCAGCTCACGGGGGCGGGATACTGAAGCTTTCTTT.

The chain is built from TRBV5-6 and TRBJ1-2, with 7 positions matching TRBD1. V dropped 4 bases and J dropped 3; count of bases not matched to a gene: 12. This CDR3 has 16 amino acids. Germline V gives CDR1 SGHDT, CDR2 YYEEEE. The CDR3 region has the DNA TGTGCCAGCAGCCCTGGAGGAGGGGGCAATTACTATGGCTACACCTTC. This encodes CASSPGGGGNYYGYTF.

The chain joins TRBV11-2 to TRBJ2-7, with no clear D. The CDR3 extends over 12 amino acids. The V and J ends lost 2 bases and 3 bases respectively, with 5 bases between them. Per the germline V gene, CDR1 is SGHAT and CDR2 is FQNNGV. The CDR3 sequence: CASSLTVYEQYF. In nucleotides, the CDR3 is TGTGCCAGCAGCTTAACCGTCTACGAGCAGTACTTC. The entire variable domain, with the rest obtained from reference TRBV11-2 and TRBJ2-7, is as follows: EAGVAQSPRYKIIEKRQSVAFWCNPISGHATLYWYQQILGQGPKLLIQFQNNGVVDDSQLPKDRFSAERLKGVDSTLKIQPAKLEDSAVYLCASSLTVYEQYFGPGTRLTVT.

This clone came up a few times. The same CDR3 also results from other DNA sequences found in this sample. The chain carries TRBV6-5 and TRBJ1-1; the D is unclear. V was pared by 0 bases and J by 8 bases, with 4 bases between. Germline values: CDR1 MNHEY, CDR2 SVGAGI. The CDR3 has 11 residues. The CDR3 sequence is CASSYSEEAFF. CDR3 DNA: TGTGCCAGCAGTTACTCCGAGGAAGCTTTCTTT.

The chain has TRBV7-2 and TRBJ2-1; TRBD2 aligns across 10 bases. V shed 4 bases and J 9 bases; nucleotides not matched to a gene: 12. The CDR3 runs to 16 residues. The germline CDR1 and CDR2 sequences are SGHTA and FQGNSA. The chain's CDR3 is CASSSPGLARYFEQFF. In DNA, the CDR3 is TGTGCCAGCAGCTCACCGGGACTAGCGAGGTATTTTGAGCAGTTCTTC.

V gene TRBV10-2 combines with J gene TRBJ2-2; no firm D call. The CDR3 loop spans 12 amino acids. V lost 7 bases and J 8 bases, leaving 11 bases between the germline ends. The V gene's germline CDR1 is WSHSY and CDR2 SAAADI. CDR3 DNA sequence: TGCGCCAGCAAAGATCCCATGGGGGAGCTGTTTTTT. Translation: CASKDPMGELFF.

CDR3 DNA sequence: TGTGCCAGCGGGATGGCTTCACCGGAGACCCAGTACTTC. Its protein product is CASGMASPETQYF. The J gene is TRBJ2-5, the V gene TRBV7-9, with unresolved D. CDR1 SEHNR and CDR2 FQNEAQ come from the germline V gene (reference sequence). Trimming cost V 8 bases and J 5 bases, with 15 bases left between them. This CDR3 is 13 amino acids long.

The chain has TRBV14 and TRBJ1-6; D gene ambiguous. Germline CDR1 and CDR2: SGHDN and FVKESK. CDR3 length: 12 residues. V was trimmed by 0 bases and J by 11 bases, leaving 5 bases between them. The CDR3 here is CASSQDWAPLHF. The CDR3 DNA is TGTGCCAGCAGCCAAGATTGGGCACCCCTCCACTTT.